These 28 T cell receptor beta chains were sequenced from one sample in a study of blood T cell repertoires in COVID-19. The protocol was immunoSEQ multiplex PCR, while the TCRdb copy is restricted to in-frame clones and leaves out a portion. This table holds roughly 200,000 clones, approximately 81% found once. The sequencing sample was made of peripheral blood. Receptor source: a woman of 80 years or more with acute or convalescent COVID-19.

This clone was found a few times. The chain combines TRBV6-5 with TRBJ2-3; 7 bases are a match to TRBD2. The germline CDR1 and CDR2 sequences are MNHEY and SVGAGI. CDR3 length: 14 residues. V gave up 0 bases and J gave up 6 bases; unmatched junction bases: 3. The CDR3 DNA sequence: TGTGCCAGCAGTTACTCGACTAGCCTGGATACGCAGTATTTT. This codes for CASSYSTSLDTQYF.

The rearrangement joins TRBV19 to TRBJ2-7; 8 positions match TRBD1. V gave up 4 bases and J gave up 5 bases; unmatched junction bases: 10. CDR3 size: 15 residues. Germline V lookup: CDR1 LNHDA, CDR2 SQIVND (reference sequence). CDR3 amino acids: CASSRMTGEPNEQYF. In nucleotides, the CDR3 is TGTGCCAGTAGTAGAATGACAGGGGAGCCCAACGAGCAGTACTTC.

This rearrangement joins TRBV20-1 to TRBJ2-1; no reliable D call. Germline V gene sequence: CDR1 DFQATT, CDR2 SNEGSKA (reference sequence). V gave up 3 bases and J gave up 0 bases, with 6 bases separating them. The length of the CDR3 is 13 residues. CDR3 sequence: CSASPSSYNEQFF. The DNA for the CDR3 is TGCAGTGCTAGTCCGAGCTCCTACAATGAGCAGTTCTTC.

The chain is built from TRBV7-8 and TRBJ1-2, with D possibly TRBD1 on 6 matching bases. This CDR3 comprises 14 residues. Germline V lookup: CDR1 SGHVS, CDR2 FQNEAQ. V lost 5 bases to trimming and J lost 7 bases, with 17 bases between them. In DNA form, the CDR3 reads TGTGCCAGCAGCGCGACAGACAGGCGGAGTGGCTACACCTTC. Residues: CASSATDRRSGYTF.

This clone was recorded only once. The chain couples TRBV6-5 to TRBJ1-4; possibly TRBD1 for D (5 bases). This CDR3 spans 14 amino acids. Germline V gene data show CDR1 as MNHEY and CDR2 as SVGAGI. V was pared by 4 bases and J by 3 bases, with 9 bases between. CDR3 loop: CASSSGGANEKLFF. The CDR3 region has the DNA TGTGCCAGCAGTTCCGGGGGGGCTAATGAAAAACTGTTTTTT.

The V call is TRBV5-1, the J call TRBJ1-5; a possible D gene is TRBD1 (5 bases). Germline CDR1 is SGHRS and CDR2 is YFSETQ. The CDR3 length is 15 residues. Trimming shortened V by 4 bases and J by 2 bases, and 13 bases separated the two germline ends. The CDR3 region is CASSLGVSGNQPQHF. CDR3 nucleotides: TGCGCCAGCAGCCTAGGGGTAAGTGGCAATCAGCCCCAGCATTTT.

This chain links TRBV6-2 or TRBV6-3 with TRBJ2-6, with 7 bases aligning to TRBD1. CDR1 is MNHEY and CDR2 is SVGEGT in the germline V gene. The length of the CDR3 is 19 residues. Trimming cost V 0 bases and J 0 bases; bases outside gene matches: 8. The CDR3 bases are TGTGCCAGCAGTTACTCGATGGGACAGACTACCTCTGGGGCCAACGTCCTGACTTTC. Its protein product is CASSYSMGQTTSGANVLTF.

The genes are TRBV18 and TRBJ2-7; 12 positions agree with TRBD2. Germline CDR1 KGHSH, CDR2 LQKENI. V lost 4 bases and J lost 5; bases outside the gene matches: 3. This CDR3 is built from 14 residues. The CDR3 reads CASSRLAGADEQYF. CDR3 in DNA: TGTGCCAGCTCACGACTAGCGGGAGCGGACGAGCAGTACTTC. Variable domain in full (rest from reference TRBV18 and TRBJ2-7): NAGVMQNPRHLVRRRGQEARLRCSPMKGHSHVYWYRQLPEEGLKFMVYLQKENIIDESGMPKERFSAEFPKEGPSILRIQQVVRGDSAAYFCASSRLAGADEQYFGPGTRLTVT.

V and J are TRBV7-2 and TRBJ2-7; the match to TRBD1 covers 10 bases. The CDR3 length is 13 residues. Trimming at V came to 4 bases and at J to 7 bases, leaving 4 bases not matched to a gene. Germline assignment: CDR1 SGHTA and CDR2 FQGNSA. Here the CDR3 DNA reads TGTGCCAGCAGCTCGACAGGGGGCTGGGAGCAGTACTTC. Translated: CASSSTGGWEQYF.

Worth noting for this clone: The junction departs from the called germline gene at one end, perhaps through a read error. The chain carries TRBV7-7 and TRBJ2-2; a possible D gene is TRBD2 (6 bases). CDR3 length equals 14 residues. Germline lookup yields CDR1 SSHAT and CDR2 FNYEAQ (reference sequence). CDR3 coding DNA: TGTGCTAGCAGCTTATTCGGGGGTACCGGGGAGCTGTTTTTT. Translating it yields CASSLFGGTGELFF.

The CDR3 sequence is CASSLVGGAGFSQPQHF. The CDR3, as DNA: TGTGCCAGCAGCTTAGTGGGTGGGGCAGGGTTTTCACAGCCCCAGCATTTT. The V call is TRBV7-2, the J call TRBJ1-5; a weak D match, TRBD1 (5 bases). Trimming cost V 1 base and J 7 bases, with 20 bases left between them. The germline gives CDR1 SGHTA, CDR2 FQGNSA. The CDR3 loop spans 17 amino acids. Drawing the rest from reference TRBV7-2 and TRBJ1-5, the complete variable domain is GAGVSQSPSNKVTEKGKDVELRCDPISGHTALYWYRQSLGQGLEFLIYFQGNSAPDKSGLPSDRFSAERTGGSVSTLTIQRTQQEDSAVYLCASSLVGGAGFSQPQHFGDGTRLSIL.

V and J are TRBV15 and TRBJ2-1; 13 bases are shared with TRBD2. J was trimmed by 0 bases and V by 8 bases; bases with no gene match: 4. Germline lookup yields CDR1 LNHNV and CDR2 YYDKDF (reference sequence). The CDR3 totals 16 residues. The CDR3 region has the DNA TGTGCCACCGGGACTAGCGGGACGATCTCCTACAATGAGCAGTTCTTC. Encoded protein: CATGTSGTISYNEQFF.

The rearrangement links TRBV30 to TRBJ1-2; the D is unclear. The V gene's germline CDR1 is GTSNPN and CDR2 SVGIG (reference sequence). V lost 4 bases and J lost 8, with 17 bases in between. The CDR3 runs to 13 residues. The CDR3 bases are TGTGCCTGGAACTACCGGGAACGTGCAGGCTACACCTTC. It is translated as CAWNYRERAGYTF.

The V and J genes are TRBV7-8 and TRBJ2-6, with D possibly TRBD1 on 5 matching bases. This CDR3 region has 18 residues. In germline, CDR1 is SGHVS, CDR2 FQNEAQ. V was clipped by 3 bases and J by 0 bases, with 15 bases between them. CDR3 sequence (DNA): TGTGCCAGCAGCTTTGACAGAGGCCTCTTCTCTGGGGCCAACGTCCTGACTTTC. It translates to CASSFDRGLFSGANVLTF. Filled out from reference TRBV7-8 and TRBJ2-6, the complete variable domain reads GAGVSQSPRYKVAKRGQDVALRCDPISGHVSLFWYQQALGQGPEFLTYFQNEAQLDKSGLPSDRFFAERPEGSVSTLKIQRTQQEDSAVYLCASSFDRGLFSGANVLTFGAGSRLTVL.

This chain connects TRBV28 to TRBJ2-6; TRBD1 agrees at 7 bases. V was clipped by 4 bases and J by 0 bases; unmatched bases: 9. This CDR3 is 18 amino acids long. The V gene's germline CDR1 is MDHEN and CDR2 SYDVKM. DNA for the CDR3: TGTGCCAGCAGTTCCCGGGACAGTAAACGCTCTGGGGCCAACGTCCTGACTTTC. Protein product: CASSSRDSKRSGANVLTF.

The rearrangement links TRBV3-1 (or the pseudogene TRBV3-2) to TRBJ2-1; 9 bases are a match to TRBD2. Germline assignment: CDR1 LGHDT and CDR2 YNNKEL (reference sequence). V shed 1 base, J shed 9 bases, and the junction held 7 bases outside the gene matches. This CDR3 region has 15 residues. CDR3: CASSQVAGAKGEQFF. Written as DNA, the CDR3 is TGTGCCAGCAGCCAAGTAGCGGGAGCTAAGGGTGAGCAGTTCTTC.

The chain joins TRBV4-3 to TRBJ1-1; D is possibly TRBD1 (5 bases). The CDR3 covers 15 residues. Trimming took 3 bases from V and 3 from J, leaving 14 bases between them. Germline V gives CDR1 LGHNA, CDR2 YSLEER. CDR3 protein: CASSHLTVFYTEAFF. In DNA form, the CDR3 reads TGCGCCAGCAGCCACTTGACAGTATTCTACACTGAAGCTTTCTTT.

The CDR3 sequence is CASTLDGLGNTIYF. DNA for the CDR3: TGTGCCAGCACCCTGGATGGGCTGGGAAACACCATATATTTT. This chain uses TRBV28 with TRBJ1-3; D remains unclear. Germline V gene lookup returns CDR1 MDHEN and CDR2 SYDVKM. The CDR3 covers 14 residues. Trimming cost V 7 bases and J 4 bases, with 14 bases left between them.

The chain carries TRBV18 and TRBJ2-7; D is perhaps TRBD1 (6 bases). This CDR3 spans 13 amino acids. V shed 3 bases and J shed 5 bases, with 11 bases lying between them. The germline gives CDR1 KGHSH, CDR2 LQKENI. CDR3 DNA sequence: TGTGCCAGCTCACCGGTATCAGGGGACGAGCAGTACTTC. This sequence encodes CASSPVSGDEQYF.

The V and J genes are TRBV7-8 and TRBJ2-7; TRBD2 aligns across 10 bases. The CDR3 runs 18 residues. The V gene end was trimmed by 1 base and the J gene end by 4 bases; junction bases not matched to a gene: 13. Germline CDR1 is SGHVS and CDR2 is FQNEAQ. In DNA form, the CDR3 reads TGTGCCAGCAGCTTAGATGTGGCTAGCGGGAGTAGACTATACGAGCAGTACTTC. This gives the protein CASSLDVASGSRLYEQYF.

This clone was picked up one time. The chain uses TRBV5-1 and TRBJ2-1; perhaps TRBD1 as D (5 bases). Trimming pared 3 bases from V and 10 bases from J, leaving 11 bases between. CDR1 is SGHRS, CDR2 YFSETQ, per germline. The CDR3 runs 12 residues. The CDR3: CASSSQGTEQFF. The CDR3 bases are TGCGCCAGCAGCTCGCAGGGTACCGAGCAGTTCTTC.

The chain combines TRBV6-5 with TRBJ2-7, with 8 bases identical to TRBD2. The ends lost 8 bases at V and 3 bases at J; junction bases unmatched: 9. This CDR3 has 14 amino acids. Germline assignment: CDR1 MNHEY and CDR2 SVGAGI. CDR3 region: CASVSGRRFYEQYF. The CDR3 DNA reads TGTGCCAGCGTCAGCGGGAGAAGGTTCTACGAGCAGTACTTC.

V gene TRBV7-2 combines with J gene TRBJ2-5; 16 nucleotides agree with TRBD2. Germline CDR1 and CDR2: SGHTA and FQGNSA. The CDR3 is made up of 16 amino acids. V trimming: 3 bases; J trimming: 7 bases; junction bases outside the gene matches: 5. CDR3 region: CASSLGLAGGIGTQYF. The CDR3, as DNA: TGTGCCAGCAGCTTGGGACTAGCGGGAGGGATCGGGACCCAGTACTTC.

A note on this clone: Other DNA sequences of this sample code for an identical CDR3. V and J are TRBV18 and TRBJ2-7; TRBD1 matches at 12 bases. Germline V gives CDR1 KGHSH, CDR2 LQKENI. There are 15 residues in the CDR3. After removal of 2 bases from V and 4 bases from J, the junction contained 3 bases not matched to a gene. The CDR3: CASSPGGQGAYEQYF. The CDR3 DNA reads as TGTGCCAGCTCACCAGGGGGACAGGGGGCTTACGAGCAGTACTTC.

This chain links TRBV4-3 with TRBJ2-2; a possible D gene is TRBD2 (6 bases). V lost 0 bases to trimming and J lost 5 bases, with 10 bases between them. CDR3 length: 15 residues. Germline assignment: CDR1 LGHNA and CDR2 YSLEER. CDR3 sequence: CASSQDFAGTGELFF. The CDR3 coding sequence is TGCGCCAGCAGCCAAGATTTCGCGGGGACCGGGGAGCTGTTTTTT.

The rearrangement uses TRBV11-2 and TRBJ2-3, with unresolved D. Germline CDR1 reads SGHAT; CDR2 reads FQNNGV. Trimming left V 5 bases short and J 2 bases short, with 2 bases between. The CDR3 has 11 residues. The CDR3 DNA follows: TGTGCCAGCAGCCTCACAGATACGCAGTATTTT. Its translation: CASSLTDTQYF.

This clone was counted once. The chain couples TRBV29-1 to TRBJ1-1; TRBD1 aligns across 8 bases. This CDR3 contains 13 residues. Looked up from germline, CDR1 is SQVTM and CDR2 is ANQGSEA. Trimming cost V 6 bases and J 5 bases; bases outside gene matches: 8. This CDR3 is CSVIGTGGTEAFF. As DNA, the CDR3 is TGCAGCGTAATAGGGACAGGCGGAACTGAAGCTTTCTTT.

The rearrangement joins TRBV7-8 to TRBJ1-1; D uncertain. The CDR3 runs 15 residues. CDR1 is SGHVS and CDR2 is FQNEAQ in the germline V gene. V lost 2 bases, J lost 0 bases, and 10 bases lay in between. This chain's CDR3 is CASSLHRSLNTEAFF. In DNA, the CDR3 is TGTGCCAGCAGCTTACACCGGAGTTTGAACACTGAAGCTTTCTTT.